The rows below give T cell receptor beta chains drawn from one sample of a study of vaccination and CD4 T cells after COVID-19. TCRdb processed the PCR reads anew with MiXCR; each CDR3 protein has one entry. The data contain thousands of distinct CDR3 sequences, approximately 78% of them singletons. No antigens are known for them. Sequenced: CD4+ T cells from blood, cultured in vitro. These receptor sequences come from a human donor who had recovered from COVID-19. Both conserved end residues are trimmed from each CDR3. The order of the fields is J gene, CDR3 length, clone size, V gene, D gene, CDR3 protein. D genes are given only for firm matches. A clone size is listed for some rows: how often the clone was seen (once, few, many), or a class if it is expanded.

J gene: TRBJ1-5; CDR3 length: 14; clone size: NA; V gene: TRBV7-8; D gene: NA; CDR3 protein: ASSPKRAQSNQPQH
J gene: TRBJ1-1; CDR3 length: 13; clone size: NA; V gene: TRBV6-1; D gene: NA; CDR3 protein: ASSPWTGGEGEAF
J gene: TRBJ1-2; CDR3 length: 10; clone size: large; V gene: TRBV15; D gene: NA; CDR3 protein: ATSRVSAGYT
J gene: TRBJ1-2; CDR3 length: 14; clone size: few; V gene: TRBV20-1; D gene: TRBD1; CDR3 protein: SARSRTGDLNYGYT
J gene: TRBJ2-2; CDR3 length: 12; clone size: once; V gene: TRBV11-1; D gene: NA; CDR3 protein: ASSWRQTYGELF
J gene: TRBJ2-3; CDR3 length: 11; clone size: NA; V gene: TRBV7-9; D gene: NA; CDR3 protein: ASSSGRGDTQY
J gene: TRBJ2-7; CDR3 length: 11; clone size: NA; V gene: TRBV2; D gene: NA; CDR3 protein: ASIRGRGYEQY
J gene: TRBJ1-1; CDR3 length: 8; clone size: few; V gene: TRBV19; D gene: NA; CDR3 protein: ASKGTEAF
J gene: TRBJ2-7; CDR3 length: 9; clone size: NA; V gene: TRBV2; D gene: NA; CDR3 protein: ASGGSYEQY
J gene: TRBJ1-2; CDR3 length: 12; clone size: NA; V gene: TRBV6-5; D gene: NA; CDR3 protein: ASSHSPGNYGYT
J gene: TRBJ1-6; CDR3 length: 12; clone size: NA; V gene: TRBV27; D gene: NA; CDR3 protein: ASAGLSYNSPLH
J gene: TRBJ1-6; CDR3 length: 12; clone size: NA; V gene: TRBV10-1; D gene: NA; CDR3 protein: ASQTWTINSPLH
J gene: TRBJ1-6; CDR3 length: 10; clone size: NA; V gene: TRBV11-1; D gene: NA; CDR3 protein: ASSFGQRPLH
J gene: TRBJ2-7; CDR3 length: 12; clone size: NA; V gene: TRBV6-5; D gene: TRBD1; CDR3 protein: ASSFTGVSYEQY
J gene: TRBJ1-2; CDR3 length: 11; clone size: NA; V gene: TRBV7-8; D gene: TRBD1; CDR3 protein: ASSPTGGRGYT
J gene: TRBJ1-1; CDR3 length: 11; clone size: NA; V gene: TRBV20-1; D gene: TRBD1; CDR3 protein: SAYGTANTEAF
J gene: TRBJ2-5; CDR3 length: 13; clone size: NA; V gene: TRBV20-1; D gene: NA; CDR3 protein: SAQLFSGRQETQY
J gene: TRBJ1-1; CDR3 length: 14; clone size: NA; V gene: TRBV7-3; D gene: TRBD1; CDR3 protein: ASSPGTAKGGTEAF
J gene: TRBJ1-5; CDR3 length: 11; clone size: NA; V gene: TRBV6-1; D gene: NA; CDR3 protein: ASGGRHNQPQH
J gene: TRBJ1-6; CDR3 length: 15; clone size: NA; V gene: TRBV30; D gene: TRBD1; CDR3 protein: AWSAGTGGAYNSPLH
J gene: TRBJ1-2; CDR3 length: 11; clone size: large; V gene: TRBV6-2/TRBV6-3; D gene: NA; CDR3 protein: ASSGRGSGGYT
J gene: TRBJ1-1; CDR3 length: 9; clone size: few; V gene: TRBV6-2/TRBV6-3; D gene: NA; CDR3 protein: ASSWSQEAF
J gene: TRBJ1-6; CDR3 length: 16; clone size: NA; V gene: TRBV6-2/TRBV6-3; D gene: NA; CDR3 protein: ASLPMGRPRGSNSPLH
J gene: TRBJ2-7; CDR3 length: 17; clone size: once; V gene: TRBV5-5; D gene: NA; CDR3 protein: ASSFPIDYRLLDPYEQY
J gene: TRBJ2-3; CDR3 length: 13; clone size: NA; V gene: TRBV20-1; D gene: NA; CDR3 protein: SARNEGGQADTQY
J gene: TRBJ1-2; CDR3 length: 11; clone size: NA; V gene: TRBV6-1; D gene: NA; CDR3 protein: ASKNGGSYGYT
J gene: TRBJ1-2; CDR3 length: 13; clone size: NA; V gene: TRBV27; D gene: NA; CDR3 protein: ASSFRQGSVDGYT
J gene: TRBJ1-4; CDR3 length: 12; clone size: NA; V gene: TRBV20-1; D gene: NA; CDR3 protein: SARAGTVEEKLF
J gene: TRBJ2-1; CDR3 length: 15; clone size: once; V gene: TRBV9; D gene: TRBD2; CDR3 protein: ASSQPALAGGRNEQF
J gene: TRBJ2-1; CDR3 length: 15; clone size: NA; V gene: TRBV5-1; D gene: TRBD2; CDR3 protein: ASSPRGAGASYNEQF
J gene: TRBJ2-2; CDR3 length: 12; clone size: once; V gene: TRBV2; D gene: TRBD1; CDR3 protein: ASRGTGDIGELF
J gene: TRBJ1-2; CDR3 length: 15; clone size: NA; V gene: TRBV2; D gene: TRBD1; CDR3 protein: ASIAGAGGPGGYGYT
J gene: TRBJ1-2; CDR3 length: 11; clone size: NA; V gene: TRBV6-4; D gene: TRBD1; CDR3 protein: AIPGQGLYGYT
J gene: TRBJ1-5; CDR3 length: 13; clone size: NA; V gene: TRBV4-3; D gene: NA; CDR3 protein: ASSQQATGNQPQH
J gene: TRBJ2-5; CDR3 length: 12; clone size: NA; V gene: TRBV28; D gene: TRBD2; CDR3 protein: ASNPAGGRETQY
J gene: TRBJ1-5; CDR3 length: 13; clone size: NA; V gene: TRBV6-5; D gene: NA; CDR3 protein: ASSYGVYSNQPQH